This note documents a single TCR beta chain sequence. Its antigen is undetermined. The data stem from a study of T cells in Graves' hyperthyroidism and ophthalmopathy. Regions amplified from RNA transcripts were the TCR beta CDR3 regions. HTBI primers drove first-round RT-PCR of the TCR CDR3. MiXCR, applied by TCRdb to the multiplex PCR reads, yields one record per CDR3 protein. This sample yields about 400,000 distinct CDR3 sequences, of which 13% to 15% are seen a single time; roughly 21% belongs to the top ten. Germline V CDR1 and CDR2: LGHDT, YNNKEL (reference sequence). CDR3 length equals 16 residues. V gave up 1 base and J gave up 1 base; unmatched junction bases: 4. General study points: In blood, most of the thyroid clonotypes expanded above 0.001 were also present.

Reasons for excluding patients were uncontrolled infection, other autoimmune disease, pregnancy or lactation. Source material: blood. The TCR originated in a woman under 40 with Graves' ophthalmopathy. The rearrangement uses TRBV3-1 and TRBJ1-5, with 7 positions matching TRBD1. The CDR3 loop reads CASSQGSGQSNQPQHF. CDR3 nucleotide sequence: TGTGCCAGCAGCCAAGGCTCGGGACAGAGCAATCAGCCCCAGCATTTT. Complete variable domain (other parts from reference TRBV3-1 and TRBJ1-5): DTAVSQTPKYLVTQMGNDKSIKCEQNLGHDTMYWYKQDSKKFLKIMFSYNNKELIINETVPNRFSPKSPDKAHLNLHINSLELGDSAVYFCASSQGSGQSNQPQHFGDGTRLSIL.